This is a list of T cell receptor beta chains from one sample in a study of spatial heterogeneity in lung cancer. TCRdb fed the 5' RACE reads into MiXCR, producing one record per CDR3 protein. The table has about 26,000 distinct CDR3 sequences, around 13% seen once. The sample consisted of PBMCs, taken at surgery. These receptors all stem from a female donor with early-stage non-small cell lung cancer. CDR3s include the opening cysteine and the closing phenylalanine or tryptophan. A D gene is named only where the DNA matches it firmly. Size values are once, few and many counts, or a class for expanded clones, and some rows have none.

clone_size d_call j_call v_call cdr3_aa cdr3_nt
- TRBD2 TRBJ2-7 TRBV6-5 CASSSQAGDYEQYF TGTGCCAGCAGTTCCCAAGCGGGAGACTACGAGCAGTACTTC
few - TRBJ2-6 TRBV9 CASSVVRSGANVLTF TGTGCCAGCAGCGTAGTTCGCTCTGGGGCCAACGTCCTGACTTTC
- - TRBJ2-1 TRBV4-3 CASSQDAIYNEQFF TGCGCCAGCAGCCAAGATGCCATTTACAATGAGCAGTTCTTC
- - TRBJ1-5 TRBV2 CASVYYSNQPQHF TGTGCCAGCGTTTATTATAGCAATCAGCCCCAGCATTTT
- TRBD1 TRBJ2-3 TRBV7-3 CASSFWTGVSTDTQYF TGTGCCAGCAGCTTCTGGACAGGGGTTAGCACAGATACGCAGTATTTT
many - TRBJ2-3 TRBV10-3 CAISDSPDTQYF TGTGCCATCAGTGACTCCCCAGATACGCAGTATTTT
many - TRBJ2-5 TRBV24-1 CATSDLGQIQGQYF TGTGCCACCAGTGATTTGGGGCAGATCCAGGGCCAGTACTTC
many TRBD1 TRBJ1-2 TRBV6-5 CASSYLRDRDGYTF TGTGCCAGCAGTTACTTGCGGGACAGGGATGGCTACACCTTC
many TRBD1 TRBJ1-2 TRBV2 CASSRDRVDGEGYTF TGTGCCAGTTCCCGGGACAGGGTTGATGGGGAAGGCTACACCTTC
many - TRBJ1-5 TRBV28 CASDRPDRWFQPQHF TGTGCCAGCGATAGACCAGACCGGTGGTTTCAGCCCCAGCATTTT
once - TRBJ2-7 TRBV18 CASSPLADYEQYF TGTGCCAGCTCACCACTAGCGGACTACGAGCAGTACTTC
many TRBD1 TRBJ2-3 TRBV20-1 CSAREIVSDRGADTQYF TGCAGTGCTAGAGAGATTGTGTCGGACAGGGGCGCAGATACGCAGTATTTT
many - TRBJ2-4 TRBV4-2 CASSQGPAGVKEAKNIQYF TGTGCCAGCAGCCAAGGTCCGGCCGGGGTCAAGGAGGCCAAAAACATTCAGTACTTC
- TRBD2 TRBJ2-3 TRBV28 CASIGTSGSIHYNDNTQYF TGTGCCAGCATAGGGACTAGCGGGAGCATCCACTACAACGATAATACGCAGTATTTT
- - TRBJ1-6 TRBV28 CASISGSSYNSPLHF TGTGCCAGCATTTCCGGGAGCTCCTATAATTCACCCCTCCACTTT